Listed here is a single TCR beta chain. The target antigen is unknown. The source of the sample is a study of cytomegalovirus exposure and HLA in healthy donors. Primers included in the PCR were 60 Vbeta and 13 Jbeta primers. Some clones are missing from TCRdb's copy, which holds only in-frame ones; the method was immunoSEQ multiplex PCR. The sample comprises 150,000 to 200,000 clones, around four fifths of which are singletons, and roughly 1.9% rests with the top ten. Findings and limits, study-wide: Approximately 160 TCR beta chains were listed as cytomegalovirus-associated.

Deletions cut 3 bases from V and 6 bases from J, with 14 bases between. The CDR3 consists of 14 residues. CDR1 is MNHEY and CDR2 is SVGAGI in the germline V gene. Sequenced: PBMCs. J is TRBJ1-1 and V is TRBV6-5; a weak D match, TRBD1 (5 bases). This TCR derives from a man aged 18 to 29 in good health and CMV-seronegative. CDR3 DNA: TGTGCCAGCAGTTATTCCGGGGGGGAGGCTGAAGCTTTCTTT. It specifies CASSYSGGEAEAFF.